The rows below give T cell receptor beta chains drawn from one sample of a study of T-cell memory formation after mild COVID-19. A single record per CDR3 protein comes from TCRdb applying MiXCR to the 5' RACE reads. The sample has a few hundred thousand distinct CDR3 sequences; around 17% are singletons. The sequenced material came from PBMCs or a T cell subset sorted from them (not recorded which). The receptor set was obtained from a man in his late teens or twenties who had mild COVID-19 (a few samples of this study predate the infection). Cell type and time point are not known. The CDR3 runs from the conserved cysteine through the conserved F or W. D genes are given only for firm matches. Clone size is not always given. Where it is, it says once, few, many or a class for expanded clones.

D gene: TRBD1
V gene: TRBV5-1
J gene: TRBJ2-3
clone size: many
CDR3 protein: CASSDDRGFTDTQYF
CDR3 DNA: TGCGCCAGCAGCGATGACAGGGGTTTTACAGATACGCAGTATTTT

D gene: -
V gene: TRBV29-1
J gene: TRBJ2-7
clone size: -
CDR3 protein: CSVEAGGDEQYF
CDR3 DNA: TGCAGCGTTGAAGCGGGGGGCGACGAGCAGTACTTC

D gene: -
V gene: TRBV19
J gene: TRBJ2-2
clone size: few
CDR3 protein: CASISRPAGELFF
CDR3 DNA: TGTGCCAGTATTTCCCGGCCCGCCGGGGAGCTGTTTTTT

D gene: -
V gene: TRBV20-1
J gene: TRBJ1-1
clone size: many
CDR3 protein: CSATQWASQTMNTEAFF
CDR3 DNA: TGCAGTGCGACCCAATGGGCCAGCCAAACCATGAACACTGAAGCTTTCTTT

D gene: TRBD2
V gene: TRBV9
J gene: TRBJ2-5
clone size: -
CDR3 protein: CASSVDTGTSGGFTLAETQYF
CDR3 DNA: TGTGCCAGCAGCGTAGACACTGGGACTAGCGGGGGCTTCACTTTGGCAGAGACCCAGTACTTC

D gene: -
V gene: TRBV24-1
J gene: TRBJ1-1
clone size: -
CDR3 protein: CATSDRRGNTEAFF
CDR3 DNA: TGTGCCACCAGTGATAGGCGCGGGAACACTGAAGCTTTCTTT

D gene: -
V gene: TRBV12-3/TRBV12-4
J gene: TRBJ2-1
clone size: -
CDR3 protein: CASKAVGGNEQFF
CDR3 DNA: TGTGCCAGCAAAGCGGTTGGGGGGAATGAGCAGTTCTTC

D gene: -
V gene: TRBV25-1
J gene: TRBJ1-1
clone size: -
CDR3 protein: CASSASRDGGTEAFF
CDR3 DNA: TGTGCCAGCAGTGCGAGCCGGGACGGAGGGACTGAAGCTTTCTTT

D gene: TRBD2
V gene: TRBV12-3/TRBV12-4
J gene: TRBJ2-5
clone size: few
CDR3 protein: CASSPTSGGVQETQYF
CDR3 DNA: TGTGCCAGCAGCCCGACTAGCGGGGGGGTCCAAGAGACCCAGTACTTC

D gene: -
V gene: TRBV6-2/TRBV6-3
J gene: TRBJ1-1
clone size: few
CDR3 protein: CASSYAVQEEAFF
CDR3 DNA: TGTGCCAGCAGTTACGCAGTCCAGGAAGAAGCTTTCTTT

D gene: -
V gene: TRBV5-1
J gene: TRBJ2-3
clone size: few
CDR3 protein: CASDSGGSDTQYF
CDR3 DNA: TGCGCCAGCGACAGCGGTGGGTCAGATACGCAGTATTTT

D gene: TRBD2
V gene: TRBV6-6
J gene: TRBJ2-1
clone size: many
CDR3 protein: CASSYGTSGGNEQFF
CDR3 DNA: TGTGCCAGCAGTTACGGGACTAGCGGGGGTAATGAGCAGTTCTTC

D gene: -
V gene: TRBV20-1
J gene: TRBJ2-3
clone size: few
CDR3 protein: CSARDSSTDTQYF
CDR3 DNA: TGCAGTGCTAGGGACTCCAGCACAGATACGCAGTATTTT

D gene: TRBD1
V gene: TRBV5-4
J gene: TRBJ1-4
clone size: -
CDR3 protein: CASSLNRDRGTANEKLFF
CDR3 DNA: TGTGCCAGCAGCTTGAACCGGGACAGGGGGACGGCTAATGAAAAACTGTTTTTT

D gene: TRBD2
V gene: TRBV7-3
J gene: TRBJ2-1
clone size: -
CDR3 protein: CASSPSGVKQFF
CDR3 DNA: TGTGCCAGCAGCCCGAGCGGGGTGAAGCAGTTCTTC

D gene: TRBD1
V gene: TRBV5-5
J gene: TRBJ2-7
clone size: many
CDR3 protein: CASSRPWKGQRSYEQYF
CDR3 DNA: TGTGCCAGCAGCCGACCTTGGAAGGGACAGCGCTCCTACGAGCAGTACTTC

D gene: -
V gene: TRBV4-2
J gene: TRBJ2-1
clone size: -
CDR3 protein: CASSQVEGTYNEQFF
CDR3 DNA: TGTGCCAGCAGCCAAGTAGAGGGGACCTACAATGAGCAGTTCTTC

D gene: -
V gene: TRBV5-5
J gene: TRBJ1-2
clone size: many
CDR3 protein: CASSLGPLYGYTF
CDR3 DNA: TGTGCCAGCAGCCTGGGACCGCTCTATGGCTACACCTTC

D gene: -
V gene: TRBV4-3
J gene: TRBJ2-7
clone size: few
CDR3 protein: CASSPKAQGGYEQYF
CDR3 DNA: TGCGCCAGCAGCCCAAAGGCCCAGGGCGGCTACGAGCAGTACTTC

D gene: -
V gene: TRBV20-1
J gene: TRBJ1-1
clone size: few
CDR3 protein: CSARDHQTGRGAFF
CDR3 DNA: TGCAGTGCTAGAGACCATCAAACTGGCAGGGGTGCTTTCTTT

D gene: -
V gene: TRBV3-1
J gene: TRBJ2-1
clone size: few
CDR3 protein: CASSLGTRAGSEQFF
CDR3 DNA: TGTGCCAGCAGCCTAGGGACCCGCGCGGGAAGTGAGCAGTTCTTC

D gene: -
V gene: TRBV2
J gene: TRBJ2-1
clone size: -
CDR3 protein: CASQQSNEQFF
CDR3 DNA: TGTGCCAGTCAACAGAGCAATGAGCAGTTCTTC

D gene: -
V gene: TRBV20-1
J gene: TRBJ1-6
clone size: -
CDR3 protein: CSADMGDGPLHF
CDR3 DNA: TGCAGTGCTGACATGGGGGATGGACCCCTCCACTTT

D gene: -
V gene: TRBV5-1
J gene: TRBJ1-1
clone size: few
CDR3 protein: CASSFRQVTSMNTEAFF
CDR3 DNA: TGCGCCAGCAGCTTTCGACAGGTCACTTCCATGAACACTGAAGCTTTCTTT

D gene: -
V gene: TRBV3-1
J gene: TRBJ2-2
clone size: many
CDR3 protein: CASSRGEANTGELFF
CDR3 DNA: TGTGCCAGCAGCCGGGGTGAGGCGAACACCGGGGAGCTGTTTTTT

D gene: TRBD2
V gene: TRBV6-2/TRBV6-3
J gene: TRBJ2-5
clone size: -
CDR3 protein: CASSWIAGTQETQYF
CDR3 DNA: TGTGCCAGCAGTTGGATAGCGGGGACCCAAGAGACCCAGTACTTC

D gene: -
V gene: TRBV4-2
J gene: TRBJ2-4
clone size: -
CDR3 protein: CASRNDGDPIQYF
CDR3 DNA: TGTGCCAGCAGGAATGACGGGGACCCCATTCAGTACTTC

D gene: -
V gene: TRBV2
J gene: TRBJ1-1
clone size: few
CDR3 protein: CASSQQGHYTEAFF
CDR3 DNA: TGTGCCAGCAGTCAACAGGGACACTACACTGAAGCTTTCTTT

D gene: -
V gene: TRBV27
J gene: TRBJ2-1
clone size: -
CDR3 protein: CASSPLEGSPYNEQFF
CDR3 DNA: TGTGCCAGCAGTCCACTCGAGGGGTCTCCCTACAATGAGCAGTTCTTC

D gene: -
V gene: TRBV27
J gene: TRBJ1-2
clone size: -
CDR3 protein: CASSFQAGEGYTF
CDR3 DNA: TGTGCCAGCAGTTTTCAGGCGGGGGAGGGCTACACCTTC

D gene: -
V gene: TRBV7-2
J gene: TRBJ1-6
clone size: few
CDR3 protein: CASSLGGRDSPLHF
CDR3 DNA: TGTGCCAGCAGCTTGGGGGGACGGGATTCACCCCTCCACTTT